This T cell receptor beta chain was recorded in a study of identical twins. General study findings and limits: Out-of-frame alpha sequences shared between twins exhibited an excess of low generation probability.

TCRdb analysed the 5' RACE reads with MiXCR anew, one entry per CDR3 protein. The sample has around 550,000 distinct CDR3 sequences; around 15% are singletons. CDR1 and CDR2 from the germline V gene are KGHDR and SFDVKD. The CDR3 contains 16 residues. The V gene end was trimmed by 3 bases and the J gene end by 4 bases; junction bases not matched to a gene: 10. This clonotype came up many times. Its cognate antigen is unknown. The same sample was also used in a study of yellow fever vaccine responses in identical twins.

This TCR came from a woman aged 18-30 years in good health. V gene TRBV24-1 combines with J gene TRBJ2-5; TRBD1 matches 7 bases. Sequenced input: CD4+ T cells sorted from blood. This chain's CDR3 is CATSDLGQAGGETQYF. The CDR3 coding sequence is TGTGCCACCAGTGATCTCGGACAGGCTGGGGGAGAGACCCAGTACTTC.